Listed here are 15 T cell receptor beta chains from one sample, sequenced in a study of T cell changes during pregnancy in multiple sclerosis. Libraries were prepared by immunoSEQ multiplex PCR; TCRdb keeps only in-frame clonotypes and omits some of them. The sample records 85,000 to 130,000 clones, 94% being singletons. Sample: peripheral blood, taken before pregnancy. All receptors come from a female donor with multiple sclerosis, enrolled in a pregnancy study.

The chain is built from TRBV2 and TRBJ2-2, with a weak D call TRBD1 (5 bases). V was shortened by 1 base and J by 5 bases, with 8 bases between the two germline ends. CDR1 is SNHLY, CDR2 FYNNEI, per germline. There are 14 residues in the CDR3. The CDR3 region has the DNA TGTGCCAGCAGTGAAGGGGGCTGGACCGGGGAGCTGTTTTTT. Translated, it gives CASSEGGWTGELFF.

This clone was observed a single time. V gene TRBV5-8 combines with J gene TRBJ1-3; TRBD1 matches at 7 bases. The CDR3 spans 15 residues. The V gene end was trimmed by 4 bases and the J gene end by 0 bases; junction bases not matched to a gene: 4. Germline loops: CDR1 SGHTS, CDR2 YDEGEE. The CDR3 loop reads CASSRGQNSGNTIYF. In DNA form, the CDR3 reads TGTGCCAGCAGCCGGGGACAGAACTCTGGAAACACCATATATTTT.

The V and J genes are TRBV11-2 and TRBJ2-1; 10 nucleotides line up with TRBD1. CDR1 and CDR2 (germline): SGHAT, FQNNGV. This CDR3 comprises 15 residues. The V segment lost 5 bases and the J segment 2 bases; nucleotides outside the gene matches: 3. CDR3 sequence: CASSLGQGAYNEQFF. The CDR3 nucleotides are TGTGCCAGCAGCCTTGGACAGGGGGCCTACAATGAGCAGTTCTTC.

The chain is built from TRBV28 and TRBJ1-4; 9 bases agree with TRBD1. The CDR3 contains 21 residues. The germline V gene encodes CDR1 MDHEN and CDR2 SYDVKM. With V trimmed by 2 bases and J by 0 bases, 16 bases remained unmatched. CDR3 in amino acids: CASSLRPLKDRGRATNEKLFF. Written as DNA, the CDR3 is TGTGCCAGCAGTTTACGACCCCTCAAGGACAGGGGCCGGGCAACTAATGAAAAACTGTTTTTT. The whole variable domain, filled in from reference TRBV28 and TRBJ1-4, reads DVKVTQSSRYLVKRTGEKVFLECVQDMDHENMFWYRQDPGLGLRLIYFSYDVKMKEKGDIPEGYSVSREKKERFSLILESASTNQTSMYLCASSLRPLKDRGRATNEKLFFGSGTQLSVL.

The V call is TRBV30, the J call TRBJ2-7; 8 bases line up with TRBD1. The CDR3 totals 14 residues. Germline V gene sequence: CDR1 GTSNPN, CDR2 SVGIG (reference sequence). J gave up 2 bases and V 0 bases, and 3 bases lay outside the gene matches. This CDR3 reads CAWSVDRGPYEQYF. DNA for the CDR3: TGTGCCTGGAGTGTCGACAGGGGCCCCTACGAGCAGTACTTC.

This chain links TRBV5-5 with TRBJ2-2, with D unresolved. The CDR3 is 15 residues long. The V gene lost 0 bases and the J gene lost 1 base, with 7 bases spanning the gap. Germline CDR1 reads SGHKS; CDR2 reads YYEKEE (reference sequence). CDR3 bases: TGTGCCAGCAGCTTGGGGCAGTTGAACACCGGGGAGCTGTTTTTT. Translating gives CASSLGQLNTGELFF.

The rearrangement joins TRBV4-2 to TRBJ1-4; D is ambiguous. CDR1 and CDR2 (germline): LGHNA, YNFKEQ. V lost 0 bases to trimming and J lost 1 base, with 9 bases between them. This CDR3 is 16 amino acids long. Here the CDR3 reads CASSQDSSRTNEKLFF. CDR3 sequence (DNA): TGTGCCAGCAGCCAAGACTCGTCTAGAACTAATGAAAAACTGTTTTTT.

This rearrangement joins TRBV10-2 to TRBJ2-1; D perhaps matches TRBD2 (6 bases). The V gene lost 7 bases and the J gene lost 0 bases, with 10 bases spanning the gap. The CDR3 sequence is 14 residues long. Germline V gene data show CDR1 as WSHSY and CDR2 as SAAADI. The CDR3 loop reads CASMRGSSYNEQFF. CDR3 DNA sequence: TGCGCCAGCATGCGGGGAAGCTCCTACAATGAGCAGTTCTTC.

This rearrangement joins TRBV7-9 to TRBJ2-5; 7 bases map to TRBD1. After removal of 5 bases from V and 3 bases from J, the junction contained 9 bases not matched to a gene. Germline assignment: CDR1 SEHNR and CDR2 FQNEAQ (reference sequence). The CDR3 is 15 residues long. The CDR3 sequence is CASSVLGQKEETQYF. As DNA, the CDR3 is TGTGCCAGCAGCGTATTGGGACAGAAAGAAGAGACCCAGTACTTC.

This clone has only a few counts. This sequence joins TRBV19 and TRBJ1-1; 9 nucleotides agree with TRBD1. This CDR3 contains 17 residues. V was clipped by 6 bases and J by 1 base; unmatched bases: 12. The germline CDR1 and CDR2 sequences are LNHDA and SQIVND (reference sequence). This CDR3 is CASSLEQGAIGNTEAFF. Written as DNA, the CDR3 is TGTGCCAGTAGCCTCGAACAGGGGGCCATAGGGAACACTGAAGCTTTCTTT.

The V and J genes are TRBV6-1 and TRBJ2-5; 10 bases fit TRBD2. This CDR3 has 15 amino acids. Germline assignment: CDR1 MNHNS and CDR2 SASEGT. V lost 2 bases and J lost 9; bases outside the gene matches: 9. This CDR3 reads CASSERSELAGPQYF. The DNA of the CDR3 is TGTGCCAGCAGTGAAAGGTCGGAACTAGCGGGACCCCAGTACTTC.

This clone has a single count. V usage is TRBV11-2 and J usage is TRBJ1-2; 8 bases agree with TRBD1. The length of the CDR3 is 15 residues. V trimming: 4 bases; J trimming: 3 bases; junction bases outside the gene matches: 7. Germline V gene data show CDR1 as SGHAT and CDR2 as FQNNGV. The CDR3 DNA follows: TGTGCCAGCAGCTGGGGCAGGGGGCGGCACTATGGCTACACCTTC. As protein: CASSWGRGRHYGYTF.

The chain recombines TRBV9 with TRBJ1-2; unclear D gene. V shed 3 bases and J shed 5 bases, with 8 bases lying between them. The CDR3 loop spans 12 amino acids. Germline-derived CDR1 and CDR2 are SGDLS and YYNGEE. The DNA of the CDR3 is TGTGCCAGCAGCGGTAGTCTTTATGGCTACACCTTC. Amino acids: CASSGSLYGYTF.

The rearrangement links TRBV7-9 to TRBJ2-1; D remains ambiguous. The CDR3 is made up of 14 amino acids. V was pared by 5 bases and J by 6 bases, with 14 bases between. Per the germline V gene, CDR1 is SEHNR and CDR2 is FQNEAQ (reference sequence). CDR3 residues: CASSSLNEVNEQFF. The CDR3 region has the DNA TGTGCCAGCAGCAGCCTAAACGAGGTCAATGAGCAGTTCTTC.

This chain connects TRBV6-1 to TRBJ2-5; 11 bases map to TRBD2. With 1 base clipped from V and 1 base from J, the junction kept 11 bases outside the gene matches. Looked up from germline, CDR1 is MNHNS and CDR2 is SASEGT. The CDR3 runs 19 residues. DNA of the CDR3: TGTGCCAGCAGTGAAGGCGTCTCCCTCCTAGCGGGGGGCCAAGAGACCCAGTACTTC. The encoded protein is CASSEGVSLLAGGQETQYF.